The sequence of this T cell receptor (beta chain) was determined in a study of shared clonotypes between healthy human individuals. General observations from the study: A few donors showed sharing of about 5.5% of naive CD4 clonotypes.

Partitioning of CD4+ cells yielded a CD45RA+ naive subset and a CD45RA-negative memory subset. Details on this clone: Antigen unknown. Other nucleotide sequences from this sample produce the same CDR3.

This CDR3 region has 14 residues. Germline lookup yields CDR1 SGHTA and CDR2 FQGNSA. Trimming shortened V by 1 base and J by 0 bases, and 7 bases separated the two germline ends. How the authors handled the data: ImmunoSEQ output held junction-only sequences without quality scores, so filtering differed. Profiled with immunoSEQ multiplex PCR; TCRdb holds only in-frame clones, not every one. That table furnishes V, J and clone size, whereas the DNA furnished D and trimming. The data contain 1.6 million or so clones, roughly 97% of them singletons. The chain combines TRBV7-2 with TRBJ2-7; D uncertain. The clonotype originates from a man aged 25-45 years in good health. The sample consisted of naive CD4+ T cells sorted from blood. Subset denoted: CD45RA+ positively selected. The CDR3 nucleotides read TGTGCCAGCAGCTTAGTAGCTGGCTCCTACGAGCAGTACTTC. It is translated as CASSLVAGSYEQYF.